These 12 T cell receptor beta chains originate from one sample sequenced in a study of blood T cell repertoires in COVID-19. Assay: immunoSEQ multiplex PCR; the TCRdb copy retains only in-frame clones and omits some. Counted here are under 90,000 clones, 70% to 80% occurring once; the ten biggest clones make up less than 7.5%. The source material was peripheral blood. All receptors derive from a man aged 50 to 59 with active or convalescent COVID-19.

The gene calls are TRBV10-3 and TRBJ1-4; D uncertain. The CDR3 runs 13 residues. Germline lookup yields CDR1 ENHRY and CDR2 SYGVKD. The V end lost 6 bases, the J end lost 3 bases, and 8 bases lay between the germline ends. CDR3 in amino acids: CAIRPEPNEKLFF. CDR3 bases: TGTGCCATCAGGCCAGAACCTAATGAAAAACTGTTTTTT.

The DNA of the CDR3 is TGTGCCAGCAGTCGAGGGCTAGCGCCGAACACCGGGGAGCTGTTTTTT. Residues: CASSRGLAPNTGELFF. The J gene is TRBJ2-2, the V gene TRBV5-4, with D maybe TRBD2 (6 bases). Trimming pared 5 bases from V and 0 bases from J, leaving 14 bases between. The CDR3 runs 16 residues. Germline V lookup: CDR1 SGHNT, CDR2 YYREEE (reference sequence).

The rearrangement links TRBV7-2 to TRBJ2-7; possibly TRBD2 for D (7 bases). Germline V gives CDR1 SGHTA, CDR2 FQGNSA. The CDR3 contains 16 residues. With 5 bases removed from V and 0 bases from J, the gap between germline ends came to 17 bases. CDR3 sequence reads: CASSREGGASSYEQYF. The CDR3 DNA reads as TGTGCCAGCAGCCGCGAAGGGGGGGCGAGCTCCTACGAGCAGTACTTC.

This clone was seen only a few times. V and J are TRBV10-1 and TRBJ2-5; D is undetermined. CDR1 and CDR2 from the germline V gene are WNHNN and SYGVQD (reference sequence). Trimming took off 2 bases at V and 5 bases at J, with 9 bases between the two ends. The CDR3 covers 13 residues. The CDR3 DNA sequence: TGCGCCAGCAGTGAGAACGTCGGGGAGACCCAGTACTTC. This gives the protein CASSENVGETQYF.

This clone was seen a handful of times. The chain uses TRBV7-6 and TRBJ2-5; 10 bases are a match to TRBD1. V trimming: 3 bases; J trimming: 3 bases; junction bases outside the gene matches: 4. Germline lookup yields CDR1 SGHVS and CDR2 FNYEAQ. The CDR3 sequence is 15 residues long. CDR3 DNA: TGTGCCAGCAGCTTCTTAGGGACAGGGGAAGAGACCCAGTACTTC. Amino acid sequence: CASSFLGTGEETQYF.

This sequence joins TRBV6-5 and TRBJ2-1, with 8 bases fitting TRBD1. This CDR3 is built from 14 residues. From germline, CDR1 is MNHEY and CDR2 SVGAGI. The junction had 12 bases not matched to a gene; V was cut back by 7 bases and J by 10 bases. The CDR3 DNA reads TGTGCCAGCACCCCCGGACAGGGAAGGAAGGAGCAGTTCTTC. Encoded protein: CASTPGQGRKEQFF.

The chain carries TRBV5-1 and TRBJ2-5; D perhaps matches TRBD2 (5 bases). Germline values: CDR1 SGHRS, CDR2 YFSETQ. The CDR3 has 13 residues. V was shortened by 1 base and J by 3 bases, with 7 bases between the two germline ends. Written as DNA, the CDR3 is TGCGCCAGCAGCTTGCCCGGGAAAGAGACCCAGTACTTC. Its protein product is CASSLPGKETQYF.

The rearrangement links TRBV7-8 to TRBJ1-2, with TRBD1 matching over 8 bases. CDR1 is SGHVS and CDR2 is FQNEAQ in the germline V gene. The junction had 2 bases not matched to a gene; V was cut back by 3 bases and J by 2 bases. The CDR3 runs 14 residues. The CDR3 bases are TGTGCCAGCAGCTTCCGACAGGGGAACTATGGCTACACCTTC. It encodes CASSFRQGNYGYTF.

The chain combines TRBV5-1 with TRBJ2-7; 8 bases map to TRBD1. The CDR3 runs to 15 residues. Germline V gives CDR1 SGHRS, CDR2 YFSETQ. Trimming took 2 bases from V and 4 from J; bases not matched to a gene: 8. CDR3 protein: CASSFGTGGLYEQYF. The CDR3 nucleotides are TGCGCCAGCAGCTTTGGGACAGGCGGACTTTACGAGCAGTACTTC.

This clone has more than one count but fewer than ten. This chain uses TRBV14 with TRBJ2-7; 9 nucleotides match TRBD1. The length of the CDR3 is 14 residues. V lost 4 bases, J lost 7 bases, and 8 bases stayed unmatched. Germline CDR1 SGHDN, CDR2 FVKESK. As DNA, the CDR3 is TGTGCCAGCAGCCGGGGACAGGGAATCCGAGAGCAGTACTTC. Translated, it gives CASSRGQGIREQYF. The full variable domain, rest sourced from reference TRBV14 and TRBJ2-7, is EAGVTQFPSHSVIEKGQTVTLRCDPISGHDNLYWYRRVMGKEIKFLLHFVKESKQDESGMPNNRFLAERTGGTYSTLKVQPAELEDSGVYFCASSRGQGIREQYFGPGTRLTVT.

The rearrangement uses TRBV5-5 and TRBJ2-1; D is uncertain. V shed 3 bases and J shed 9 bases, with 10 bases lying between them. CDR1 is SGHKS, CDR2 YYEKEE, per germline (reference sequence). The CDR3 extends over 12 amino acids. CDR3 residues: CASSSFFSEQFF. The CDR3 DNA reads as TGTGCCAGCAGCTCTTTCTTCAGTGAGCAGTTCTTC.

Here the CDR3 DNA reads TGTGCCAGCAGTGAATTCTACCAAGAGACCCAGTACTTC. Protein: CASSEFYQETQYF. The chain is built from TRBV2 and TRBJ2-5; D gene ambiguous. CDR1 is SNHLY, CDR2 FYNNEI, per germline. The CDR3 runs to 13 residues. V was shortened by 2 bases and J by 0 bases, with 4 bases between the two germline ends.